These 19 T cell receptor beta chains were sequenced from one sample in a study of CD8+ T cells in alopecia areata. Sample treatment: oral pan-JAK inhibitor, 5-10 mg twice daily. Following extraction, RNA underwent reverse transcription to cDNA, which served as the sequencing template. Data came from immunoSEQ multiplex PCR; TCRdb stores just in-frame clones and leaves some out. Of 100,000 to 150,000 clones listed, 50% to 75% were seen once; the top ten hold more than 25%. The specimen was CD8+ T cells sorted from blood, collected at week 4, from a patient treated with tofacitinib. The receptor source for this set is a human donor with alopecia areata.

Only a few counts were recorded for this clone. The V and J genes are TRBV7-9 and TRBJ1-6; maybe TRBD1 (5 bases). There are 14 residues in the CDR3. Germline values: CDR1 SEHNR, CDR2 FQNEAQ (reference sequence). The germline V and J ends were trimmed by 3 bases and 7 bases, with 10 bases remaining between them. CDR3 in DNA: TGTGCCAGCAGCTTTAGTACAGGCAATTCACCCCTCCACTTT. The encoded protein is CASSFSTGNSPLHF.

This chain joins TRBV27 and TRBJ2-1; D is perhaps TRBD1 (5 bases). This CDR3 region has 13 residues. CDR1 and CDR2 (germline): MNHEY, SMNVEV (reference sequence). Trimming removed 3 bases from V and 9 bases from J, with 12 bases in between. CDR3 protein: CASSFTQGSEQFF. Written as DNA, the CDR3 is TGTGCCAGCAGTTTTACCCAGGGTAGTGAGCAGTTCTTC.

CDR3 sequence: CSATGGQARVGEQYF. The CDR3 nucleotides read TGCAGCGCTACCGGGGGGCAAGCTAGGGTCGGCGAGCAGTACTTC. The gene calls are TRBV29-1 and TRBJ2-7, with D possibly matching TRBD2 (7 bases). V lost 7 bases, J lost 6 bases, and 25 bases lay in between. Germline CDR1 SQVTM, CDR2 ANQGSEA. The CDR3 is 15 amino acids.

This clone was detected a few times. This chain links TRBV19 with TRBJ2-1, with 9 nucleotides matching TRBD2. The junction had 3 bases not matched to a gene; V was cut back by 4 bases and J by 8 bases. The CDR3 sequence is 13 residues long. CDR1 and CDR2 from the germline V gene are LNHDA and SQIVND (reference sequence). CDR3 residues: CASSSGGAYEQFF. As DNA, the CDR3 is TGTGCCAGTAGTAGCGGGGGGGCTTATGAGCAGTTCTTC.

The chain is built from TRBV19 and TRBJ2-3, with 11 bases fitting TRBD2. The J segment lost 8 bases and the V segment lost 6 bases, leaving 13 bases of the junction unmatched. Germline CDR1 and CDR2: LNHDA and SQIVND (reference sequence). The CDR3 is made up of 16 amino acids. The CDR3 DNA is TGTGCCAGTAGGGAGGCTAGCGGGGGGCCCAGGGGTACGCAGTATTTT. This codes for CASREASGGPRGTQYF.

V is TRBV30 and J is TRBJ2-7; D uncertain. CDR1 is GTSNPN and CDR2 is SVGIG in the germline V gene (reference sequence). V lost 0 bases and J 5 bases, leaving 11 bases between the germline ends. The CDR3 runs 13 residues. This CDR3 is CAWSVVARNEQYF. DNA of the CDR3: TGTGCCTGGAGTGTAGTCGCTAGGAACGAGCAGTACTTC.

The CDR3 DNA is TGTGCCAGCAGTGAAGGGGGAGATGGCTACACCTTC. It translates to CASSEGGDGYTF. The chain uses TRBV2 and TRBJ1-2; D remains unclear. Looked up from germline, CDR1 is SNHLY and CDR2 is FYNNEI. Trimming removed 1 base from V and 6 bases from J, with 6 bases in between. The CDR3 runs to 12 residues.

The V gene is TRBV6-5, the J gene TRBJ2-1; D gene unclear. Trimming left V 6 bases short and J 6 bases short, with 6 bases between. Germline CDR1 and CDR2: MNHEY and SVGAGI. CDR3 length: 11 amino acids. CDR3 loop: CASREINEQFF. The CDR3 DNA sequence: TGTGCCAGCAGGGAGATCAATGAGCAGTTCTTC.

As to this clone: The germline gene is not matched at one end of the junction; a read error may be the cause. The chain joins TRBV7-7 to TRBJ2-2, with no clear D. This CDR3 has 14 amino acids. From germline, CDR1 is SSHAT and CDR2 FNYEAQ (reference sequence). CDR3 coding DNA: TGTGCTAGCAGCTTAGAGTATGGACCCGGGGAGCTGTTTTTT. This codes for CASSLEYGPGELFF.

This clone occurred a few times. The chain uses TRBV6-5 and TRBJ1-5, with D possibly being TRBD1 (6 bases). The V gene lost 6 bases and the J gene lost 3 bases, with 15 bases spanning the gap. Per the germline V gene, CDR1 is MNHEY and CDR2 is SVGAGI. There are 15 residues in the CDR3. CDR3 sequence: CASSSDSLHNQPQHF. For the CDR3, the DNA is TGTGCCAGCAGCTCGGACAGCCTACACAATCAGCCCCAGCATTTT.

V is TRBV30 and J is TRBJ2-1, with D unclear. The V end lost 3 bases, the J end lost 12 bases, and 12 bases lay between the germline ends. Germline V gene sequence: CDR1 GTSNPN, CDR2 SVGIG (reference sequence). The CDR3 has 11 residues. The CDR3 is CAWRSGHGQFF. CDR3 in DNA: TGTGCCTGGAGGTCCGGTCATGGGCAGTTCTTC. The whole variable domain, filled in from reference TRBV30 and TRBJ2-1, reads SQTIHQWPATLVQPVGSPLSLECTVEGTSNPNLYWYRQAAGRGLQLLFYSVGIGQISSEVPQNLSASRPQDRQFILSSKKLLLSDSGFYLCAWRSGHGQFFGPGTRLTVL.

J is TRBJ2-7 and V is TRBV30; tentatively, D is TRBD2 (5 bases). CDR1 and CDR2 (germline): GTSNPN, SVGIG (reference sequence). This CDR3 is built from 13 residues. V lost 1 base and J lost 2, with 9 bases in between. CDR3 DNA sequence: TGTGCCTGGAGTGAGACTACTCCCTACGAGCAGTACTTC. Translated, it gives CAWSETTPYEQYF.

V gene TRBV27 combines with J gene TRBJ2-3, with D unresolved. Trimming removed 3 bases from V and 2 bases from J, with 9 bases in between. There are 14 residues in the CDR3. CDR1 is MNHEY, CDR2 SMNVEV, per germline (reference sequence). CDR3: CASSLRTYTDTQYF. The CDR3 bases are TGTGCCAGCAGTTTGAGAACTTACACAGATACGCAGTATTTT.

The chain links TRBV30 to TRBJ1-2; no definite D call. CDR3 size: 13 residues. The V gene's germline CDR1 is GTSNPN and CDR2 SVGIG (reference sequence). Trimming took 7 bases from V and 7 from J, leaving 19 bases between them. The CDR3, as DNA: TGTGCCTCCTACCTCGGAGGGCTCGGTGGCTACACCTTC. Amino acid sequence: CASYLGGLGGYTF.

The chain joins TRBV27 to TRBJ2-7, with a weak D call TRBD2 (7 bases). The CDR3 contains 13 residues. Trimming pared 8 bases from V and 2 bases from J, leaving 13 bases between. CDR1 and CDR2 (germline): MNHEY, SMNVEV (reference sequence). The CDR3 here is CASGRGATYEQYF. The CDR3 bases are TGTGCCAGCGGACGGGGGGCGACCTACGAGCAGTACTTC.

This chain links TRBV7-9 with TRBJ2-2, with 7 nucleotides matching TRBD2. CDR1 and CDR2 (germline): SEHNR, FQNEAQ (reference sequence). This CDR3 contains 15 residues. Trimming took 1 base from V and 4 from J; bases not matched to a gene: 3. CDR3 bases: TGTGCCAGCAGCTTAGTACTAGCGACCACCGGGGAGCTGTTTTTT. It codes for CASSLVLATTGELFF.

In its sample, this clone was seen once. V and J are TRBV2 and TRBJ1-5; no clear D. Trimming left V 6 bases short and J 4 bases short, with 10 bases between. Germline loops: CDR1 SNHLY, CDR2 FYNNEI. The CDR3 covers 13 residues. This CDR3 is CASSSLGNQPQHF. In nucleotides, the CDR3 is TGTGCCAGCAGCTCGTTGGGGAATCAGCCCCAGCATTTT.

The rearrangement joins TRBV5-1 to TRBJ2-7, with D maybe TRBD1 (6 bases). Germline assignment: CDR1 SGHRS and CDR2 YFSETQ. Trimming took 5 bases from V and 3 from J, leaving 18 bases between them. CDR3 size: 15 residues. CDR3 DNA sequence: TGCGCCAGCAGGTCCGCAACAGGGTGGAACTACGAGCAGTACTTC. It yields the protein CASRSATGWNYEQYF.

The chain has TRBV7-2 and TRBJ2-5, with TRBD2 identical over 10 bases. The germline V gene has CDR1 SGHTA and CDR2 FQGNSA. V lost 6 bases and J lost 2; bases outside the gene matches: 0. CDR3 length equals 13 residues. CDR3 region: CASRTSGQETQYF. CDR3 coding DNA: TGTGCCAGCAGGACTAGCGGGCAAGAGACCCAGTACTTC. The whole variable domain, remainder taken from reference TRBV7-2 and TRBJ2-5, is GAGVSQSPSNKVTEKGKDVELRCDPISGHTALYWYRQSLGQGLEFLIYFQGNSAPDKSGLPSDRFSAERTGGSVSTLTIQRTQQEDSAVYLCASRTSGQETQYFGPGTRLLVL.